One sample yielded the 8 T cell receptor gamma chains listed below, sequenced in a study of Vδ1+ human thymocytes. These TCRs' antigens remain unknown. Study findings and constraints: Thymic TRG and TRD repertoires appeared highly polyclonal, with Gaussian CDR3 length distributions.

Sequences come from RNA converted to cDNA by reverse transcription. CDR3 amplicons came from multiplex PCR with pooled V-gene forward and constant-region reverse primers. TCRdb re-called the multiplex PCR reads with CATT. The sample has roughly 30,000 gamma-chain clones; about a fifth are singletons. The sequenced material came from Vdelta1+ gamma-delta thymocytes from the thymus. Subset reported: FACS-sorted CD3+ TCRalphabeta- TCRVdelta1+ TCRVdelta2- thymocytes. Receptor source: a boy less than two years old who had congenital heart surgery.

In regard to this clone: Different DNA sequences within this sample yield the same CDR3. The chain combines TRGV9 with TRGJ1 or TRGJ2. Germline V gene data show CDR1 as GITISATS and CDR2 as ISYDGTV (reference sequence). The CDR3 has 14 amino acids. V lost 2 bases, J lost 0 bases, and 4 bases stayed unmatched. As DNA, the CDR3 is TGTGCCTTGTGGGAGGCAAAGAATTATTATAAGAAACTCTTT. Translation: CALWEAKNYYKKLF.

This clone was seen more than once but under ten times. Other DNA sequences in the same sample also yield this CDR3. This chain links TRGV9 with TRGJP1. Trimming cost V 0 bases and J 8 bases; bases outside gene matches: 3. CDR1 and CDR2 from the germline V gene are GITISATS and ISYDGTV (reference sequence). The CDR3 consists of 13 residues. The CDR3 nucleotides are TGTGCCTTGTGGGAGGTGCGAGGTTGGTTCAAGATATTT. Translating it yields CALWEVRGWFKIF.

This clone was counted only a few times. The chain joins TRGV9 to TRGJ1 or TRGJ2. Germline V lookup: CDR1 GITISATS, CDR2 ISYDGTV (reference sequence). The CDR3 length is 12 residues. V shed 2 bases, J shed 12 bases, and the junction held 10 bases outside the gene matches. The CDR3 region is CALWEETCLKLF. The DNA for the CDR3 is TGTGCCTTGTGGGAGGAAACCTGTCTGAAACTCTTT.

This clone was picked up a small number of times. The rearrangement links TRGV3 to TRGJ1 or TRGJ2. The germline V gene has CDR1 VTNTFY and CDR2 YDVSTARD (reference sequence). The V and J ends lost 2 bases and 3 bases, in that order; junction bases with no gene match: 10. The CDR3 spans 15 residues. CDR3 protein: CATWDNLLGYYKKLF. The CDR3, as DNA: TGTGCCACCTGGGACAATTTGCTTGGTTATTATAAGAAACTCTTT.

The rearrangement links TRGV3 to TRGJ1 or TRGJ2. V lost 5 bases to trimming and J lost 4 bases; unmatched junction nucleotides: 20. The CDR3 is 17 amino acids. Germline-derived CDR1 and CDR2 are VTNTFY and YDVSTARD (reference sequence). The CDR3 nucleotides read TGTGCCACCTGGGCGACGCTCCGGAGCAATATCTATTATAAGAAACTCTTT. Amino acids: CATWATLRSNIYYKKLF.

Worth noting for this clone: A read error may account for a junction end that differs from germline. The same CDR3 can be traced to other DNA sequences in this sample. V is TRGV9 and J is TRGJP. In germline, CDR1 is GITISATS, CDR2 ISYDGTV (reference sequence). The CDR3 runs 17 residues. The CDR3 loop reads CALWEPSQELGKKIKVF. CDR3 sequence (DNA): TGTGCCTTGTGGGAGCCCTCTCAAGAGTTGGGCAAAAAAATAAAGGTATTT.

This clone was found a few times. The chain joins TRGV2 to TRGJ1 or TRGJ2. The germline V gene has CDR1 EGSNGY and CDR2 YDSYNSKV. V lost 3 bases, J lost 6 bases, and 5 bases stayed unmatched. The CDR3 sequence is 12 residues long. The CDR3 bases are TGTGCCACCTGGGACCAGCGTTATAAGAAACTCTTT. Its protein is CATWDQRYKKLF.

This chain uses TRGV4 with TRGJ1 or TRGJ2. V was clipped by 4 bases and J by 7 bases; unmatched bases: 13. This CDR3 has 14 residues. Germline CDR1 reads EGSTGY; CDR2 reads YDSYTSSV. Here the CDR3 reads CATWDRPVGYKKLF. Here the CDR3 DNA reads TGTGCCACCTGGGACAGGCCGGTGGGGTATAAGAAACTCTTT.